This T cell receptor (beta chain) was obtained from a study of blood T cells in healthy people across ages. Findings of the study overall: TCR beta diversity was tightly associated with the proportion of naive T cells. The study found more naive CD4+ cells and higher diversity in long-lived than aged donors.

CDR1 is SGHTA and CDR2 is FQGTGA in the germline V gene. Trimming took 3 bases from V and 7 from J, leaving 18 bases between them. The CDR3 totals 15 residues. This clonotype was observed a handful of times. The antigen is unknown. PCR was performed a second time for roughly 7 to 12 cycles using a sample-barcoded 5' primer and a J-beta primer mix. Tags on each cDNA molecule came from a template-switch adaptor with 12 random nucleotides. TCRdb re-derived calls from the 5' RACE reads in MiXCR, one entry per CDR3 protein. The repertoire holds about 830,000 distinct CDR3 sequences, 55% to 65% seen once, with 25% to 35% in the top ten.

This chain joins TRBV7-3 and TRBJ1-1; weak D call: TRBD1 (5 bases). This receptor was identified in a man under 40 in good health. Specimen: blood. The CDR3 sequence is CASSLGTVPGGEAFF. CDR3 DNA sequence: TGTGCCAGCAGCTTGGGTACAGTACCGGGGGGTGAAGCTTTCTTT.